Each of the 17 T cell receptor beta chains below was sequenced from the same sample in a study of blood T cell repertoires in COVID-19. Data came from immunoSEQ multiplex PCR; TCRdb stores just in-frame clones and leaves some out. The sample carries under 100,000 clones, around 87% recorded once. Sequenced material: peripheral blood. These receptors were collected from a man between 40 and 49 years old with acute or convalescent COVID-19.

The genes are TRBV7-3 and TRBJ2-2, with TRBD1 matching 7 bases. V shed 0 bases and J 2 bases; nucleotides not matched to a gene: 6. The CDR3 covers 17 residues. Germline CDR1 and CDR2: SGHTA and FQGTGA. The CDR3 nucleotides are TGTGCCAGCAGCTTAACGGTGGCAGGGGGAAACACCGGGGAGCTGTTTTTT. It encodes CASSLTVAGGNTGELFF.

The rearrangement uses TRBV6-5 and TRBJ2-7; D might be TRBD1 (6 bases). Germline V gene data show CDR1 as MNHEY and CDR2 as SVGAGI. Trimming cost V 5 bases and J 2 bases, with 10 bases left between them. CDR3 size: 13 residues. The CDR3 here is CASSRQETYEQYF. CDR3 in DNA: TGTGCCAGCAGTCGACAGGAGACCTACGAGCAGTACTTC.

This clone came up once. V and J are TRBV2 and TRBJ1-2; tentatively, D is TRBD1 (6 bases). The CDR3 covers 15 residues. The germline CDR1 and CDR2 sequences are SNHLY and FYNNEI. Trimming cost V 0 bases and J 4 bases, with 12 bases left between them. The CDR3 spells CASSEALGQTYGYTF. For the CDR3, the DNA is TGTGCCAGCAGTGAAGCGCTAGGACAGACCTATGGCTACACCTTC.

The V call is TRBV5-6, the J call TRBJ1-1, with D possibly being TRBD1 (5 bases). The CDR3 has 14 residues. The germline V gene encodes CDR1 SGHDT and CDR2 YYEEEE. With 4 bases removed from V and 0 bases from J, the gap between germline ends came to 10 bases. The DNA of the CDR3 is TGTGCCAGCAGCCCAACAGGCTTGAACACTGAAGCTTTCTTT. It yields the protein CASSPTGLNTEAFF.

The rearrangement joins TRBV3-1 (or the pseudogene TRBV3-2) to TRBJ2-5; TRBD2 matches at 13 bases. The CDR3 length is 16 residues. Trimming took 1 base from V and 3 from J; bases not matched to a gene: 2. The germline V gene has CDR1 LGHDT and CDR2 YNNKEL (reference sequence). CDR3 sequence: CASSQGLAGGKETQYF. The CDR3, as DNA: TGTGCCAGCAGCCAAGGACTAGCGGGAGGAAAAGAGACCCAGTACTTC.

The chain is built from TRBV27 and TRBJ2-7; D might be TRBD1 (6 bases). The CDR3 consists of 15 residues. CDR1 MNHEY and CDR2 SMNVEV come from the germline V gene (reference sequence). Trimming cost V 4 bases and J 5 bases, with 18 bases left between them. CDR3 nucleotides: TGTGCCAGCAGTTCACCCTCAGGGGTGTTTGACGAGCAGTACTTC. Translation: CASSSPSGVFDEQYF.

The DNA for the CDR3 is TGTGCCAGCAGCCCCCCCAGGGGAAGAAAGGGAGAGACCCAGTACTTC. It translates to CASSPPRGRKGETQYF. V gene TRBV7-6 combines with J gene TRBJ2-5, with TRBD1 as a possible D gene (6 bases). Trimming took 5 bases from V and 4 from J, leaving 20 bases between them. This CDR3 spans 16 amino acids. Germline V CDR1 and CDR2: SGHVS, FNYEAQ.

The count of this clone is one. This sequence joins TRBV6-6 and TRBJ1-5; 7 bases map to TRBD1. Germline V lookup: CDR1 MNHNY, CDR2 SVGAGI (reference sequence). V was pared by 6 bases and J by 5 bases, with 7 bases of the junction left unmatched. The CDR3 runs 14 residues. CDR3 sequence reads: CASSPRRGDQPQHF. The CDR3 DNA reads TGTGCCAGCAGCCCCCGCAGGGGGGATCAGCCCCAGCATTTT.

V gene TRBV6-4 combines with J gene TRBJ2-2, with D possibly being TRBD1 (5 bases). The CDR3 has 14 residues. Germline values: CDR1 MRHNA, CDR2 SNTAGT. V lost 5 bases and J lost 6, with 13 bases in between. The CDR3 reads CASSQGVTSGELFF. The CDR3 DNA is TGTGCCAGCAGTCAGGGTGTAACTTCCGGGGAGCTGTTTTTT.

V is TRBV5-8 and J is TRBJ2-2, with D unresolved. The V end was cut by 0 bases, the J end by 1 base, with 7 bases between. The CDR3 contains 15 residues. CDR1 and CDR2 (germline): SGHTS, YDEGEE. As DNA, the CDR3 is TGTGCCAGCAGCTTGGGCACGGTGAACACCGGGGAGCTGTTTTTT. Translated, it gives CASSLGTVNTGELFF.

This chain joins TRBV18 and TRBJ1-1, with TRBD1 identical over 8 bases. Germline V CDR1 and CDR2: KGHSH, LQKENI. CDR3 length: 17 amino acids. V gave up 0 bases and J gave up 0 bases; unmatched junction bases: 6. DNA of the CDR3: TGTGCCAGCTCACCACCGAGGTCAGGGGGCGTGAACACTGAAGCTTTCTTT. Translation gives CASSPPRSGGVNTEAFF. Supplemented by reference TRBV18 and TRBJ1-1, the full variable domain reads NAGVMQNPRHLVRRRGQEARLRCSPMKGHSHVYWYRQLPEEGLKFMVYLQKENIIDESGMPKERFSAEFPKEGPSILRIQQVVRGDSAAYFCASSPPRSGGVNTEAFFGQGTRLTVV.

V and J are TRBV30 and TRBJ1-4; D ambiguous. CDR1 is GTSNPN, CDR2 SVGIG, per germline (reference sequence). V dropped 0 bases and J dropped 7 bases, with 18 bases sitting between them. The CDR3 sequence is 16 residues long. The CDR3: CAWSVRGSRRSEKLFF. The CDR3 DNA is TGTGCCTGGAGTGTACGAGGCAGCCGGAGAAGTGAAAAACTGTTTTTT.

The chain has TRBV5-5 and TRBJ1-2; D remains ambiguous. Germline assignment: CDR1 SGHKS and CDR2 YYEKEE (reference sequence). V lost 0 bases, J lost 4 bases, and 13 bases lay in between. The CDR3 totals 15 residues. The CDR3 nucleotides are TGTGCCAGCAGCTTGGGGCTCGAGCGTGCCTATGGCTACACCTTC. Translating gives CASSLGLERAYGYTF.

J is TRBJ2-5 and V is TRBV19; 12 bases line up with TRBD2. This CDR3 is 15 amino acids long. Germline trimming cut 6 bases from V and 5 bases from J; bases unmatched to any gene: 7. CDR1 LNHDA and CDR2 SQIVND come from the germline V gene (reference sequence). CDR3 coding DNA: TGTGCCAGTAGGCTGACTAGCGGGAGACGGGAGACCCAGTACTTC. This sequence encodes CASRLTSGRRETQYF.

The rearrangement uses TRBV23-1 and TRBJ1-5; no clear D. TRBV23-1 is marked as an open reading frame, function uncertain. This CDR3 spans 15 amino acids. Trimming removed 10 bases from V and 6 bases from J, with 22 bases in between. As DNA, the CDR3 is TGCGCCACCATCCCCCCCGGGGTAGGAAGTCAGCCCCAGCATTTT. It codes for CATIPPGVGSQPQHF.

J is TRBJ1-1 and V is TRBV6-1; D remains unclear. Germline V gene sequence: CDR1 MNHNS, CDR2 SASEGT. Between the trimmed V and J ends, which lost 0 bases and 3 bases, there was a span of 17 bases. The CDR3 extends over 17 amino acids. The DNA of the CDR3 is TGTGCCAGCAGTGAAGCGCTTCTAGTGCGCGGGGACACTGAAGCTTTCTTT. Its protein is CASSEALLVRGDTEAFF.

The chain carries TRBV6-2 or TRBV6-3 and TRBJ1-2, with D possibly matching TRBD1 (6 bases). Trimming cost V 5 bases and J 4 bases, with 17 bases left between them. CDR3 size: 15 residues. The germline V gene has CDR1 MNHEY and CDR2 SVGEGT. CDR3 in amino acids: CASSPLTGSSYGYTF. CDR3 coding DNA: TGTGCCAGCAGTCCCCTTACAGGGTCGAGCTATGGCTACACCTTC.